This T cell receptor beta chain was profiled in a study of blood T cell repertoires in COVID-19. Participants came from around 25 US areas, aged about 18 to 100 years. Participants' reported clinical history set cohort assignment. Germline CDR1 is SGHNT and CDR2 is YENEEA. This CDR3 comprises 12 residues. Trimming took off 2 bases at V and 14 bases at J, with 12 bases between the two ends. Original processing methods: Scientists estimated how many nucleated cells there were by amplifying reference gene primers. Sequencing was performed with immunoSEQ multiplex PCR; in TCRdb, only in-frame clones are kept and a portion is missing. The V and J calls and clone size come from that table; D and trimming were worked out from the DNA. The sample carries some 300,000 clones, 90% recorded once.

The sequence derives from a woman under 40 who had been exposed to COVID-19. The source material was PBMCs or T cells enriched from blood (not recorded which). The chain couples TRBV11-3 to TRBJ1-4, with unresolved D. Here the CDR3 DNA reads TGTGCCAGCAGCTTAATGGGGAGTCGCCTGTTTTTT. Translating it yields CASSLMGSRLFF.